The clone carrying this TCR beta chain was observed at least ten times. What it recognizes is unknown. This sample is part of a study of T cells after yellow fever vaccination. Findings and limits, study-wide: Boosting was followed by the reappearance of most primary-vaccination clones (roughly 95% CD4, about 90% CD8). Just a small share of clonotypes turned up in the CD4 compartment as well as the CD8 compartment.

The 5'RACE template-switching step produced TCR cDNA and added a universal primer site and UMIs. A single record per CDR3 protein comes from TCRdb applying MiXCR to the 5' RACE reads. This sample carries roughly 310,000 distinct CDR3 sequences, about 3.5% of them seen once, and the ten largest clones take roughly a quarter. The origin of this receptor is a man younger than 35 who received the YFV17D yellow fever vaccine. The source material was PBMCs, sampled on the day of the yellow fever booster vaccination.

CDR3 nucleotides: TGCAGTGCTACTTCCCCGGCGGGGGGGCAGAACAATGAGCAGTTCTTC. It is translated as CSATSPAGGQNNEQFF. The V gene is TRBV20-1, the J gene TRBJ2-1; 9 bases align to TRBD2. Unmatched junction bases numbered 12, after V lost 4 bases and J lost 5 bases. This CDR3 has 16 amino acids. CDR1 is DFQATT and CDR2 is SNEGSKA in the germline V gene (reference sequence).